These T cell receptor beta chains were read from a single sample in a study of blood T cell repertoires in COVID-19. Measured with immunoSEQ multiplex PCR; TCRdb has only the in-frame clones, and not every one. The sample records roughly 80,000 clones, about nine tenths being singletons. The specimen was peripheral blood. These receptors originate from a human donor in a cohort sampled during active COVID-19. Each CDR3 is given with its conserved first and last residue. A D gene is named only where the DNA matches it firmly. Some rows have no size entry. The others give once, few or many, or a class for an expanded clone.

NA	TRBD2	TRBV15	TRBJ2-5	CATSRDTGAGGETQYF	TGTGCCACCAGCAGAGATACTGGAGCGGGGGGAGAGACCCAGTACTTC
NA	TRBD2	TRBV9	TRBJ2-3	CASSVGRGGNTDTQYF	TGTGCCAGCAGCGTAGGCCGGGGGGGGAACACAGATACGCAGTATTTT
NA	TRBD2	TRBV6-5	TRBJ2-3	CASSYSGTSGTDTQYF	TGTGCCAGCAGTTACTCCGGGACTAGCGGCACAGATACGCAGTATTTT
few	TRBD1	TRBV7-9	TRBJ1-4	CATGQGASNEKLFF	TGTGCCACCGGACAGGGGGCCTCTAATGAAAAACTGTTTTTT
NA	NA	TRBV10-3	TRBJ1-2	CAIMGDTIYGYTF	TGTGCCATTATGGGGGACACCATCTATGGCTACACCTTC
NA	NA	TRBV3-1/TRBV3-2	TRBJ2-3	CASSQATRTDTQYF	TGTGCCAGCAGCCAAGCTACCCGCACAGATACGCAGTATTTT
NA	NA	TRBV15	TRBJ1-1	CATSGRVGEAFF	TGTGCCACCAGCGGGAGGGTGGGTGAAGCTTTCTTT
NA	NA	TRBV19	TRBJ2-1	CATNDGVWGYNEQFF	TGTGCCACCAACGACGGGGTTTGGGGCTACAATGAGCAGTTCTTC
NA	NA	TRBV29-1	TRBJ2-1	CSVEKRNSYNEQFF	TGCAGCGTTGAAAAGCGGAACTCCTACAATGAGCAGTTCTTC
NA	NA	TRBV6-2/TRBV6-3	TRBJ1-2	CASSYSRIYGYTF	TGTGCCAGCAGTTACTCGCGGATTTATGGCTACACCTTC
NA	TRBD2	TRBV9	TRBJ2-7	CASSPWDTSGYEQYF	TGTGCCAGCAGCCCATGGGACACTAGCGGGTACGAGCAGTACTTC
NA	NA	TRBV6-5	TRBJ2-3	CASSLRNRATDTQYF	TGTGCCAGCAGTCTAAGAAACAGGGCGACAGATACGCAGTATTTT
NA	NA	TRBV7-8	TRBJ1-1	CASSLLGQNTEAFF	TGTGCCAGCAGCTTATTGGGCCAAAACACTGAAGCTTTCTTT
few	NA	TRBV4-1	TRBJ2-7	CASSPESSYEQYF	TGCGCCAGCAGCCCGGAGAGCTCCTACGAGCAGTACTTC
NA	TRBD1	TRBV12-5	TRBJ2-5	CASARDSQETQYF	TGTGCTAGTGCCAGGGACAGCCAAGAGACCCAGTACTTC
once	NA	TRBV20-1	TRBJ1-2	CSATENYGYTF	TGCAGTGCAACAGAGAACTATGGCTACACCTTC
once	TRBD1	TRBV11-2	TRBJ1-1	CASSSGTGGGTEAFF	TGTGCCAGCAGCTCCGGGACAGGGGGTGGGACTGAAGCTTTCTTT
NA	TRBD1	TRBV15	TRBJ2-5	CATSRDRGPETQYF	TGTGCCACCAGCAGAGATAGGGGGCCGGAGACCCAGTACTTC
NA	NA	TRBV11-2	TRBJ2-1	CASSLSIAYNEQFF	TGTGCCAGCAGCTTATCTATAGCCTACAATGAGCAGTTCTTC
NA	TRBD1	TRBV5-4	TRBJ1-1	CASSRKSTGERTEAFF	TGTGCCAGCAGCCGAAAATCGACAGGGGAGCGCACTGAAGCTTTCTTT
NA	TRBD1	TRBV4-1	TRBJ2-7	CASSQPGQGLYEQYF	TGCGCCAGCAGCCAACCGGGACAGGGCCTTTACGAGCAGTACTTC
NA	TRBD1	TRBV9	TRBJ2-2	CASSLGQGLAGELFF	TGTGCCAGCAGCTTGGGACAGGGTCTCGCCGGGGAGCTGTTTTTT
NA	NA	TRBV6-5	TRBJ2-2	CASSSSTSPGELFF	TGTGCCAGCAGTTCCTCAACTAGTCCCGGGGAGCTGTTTTTT
NA	TRBD1	TRBV5-1	TRBJ1-6	CASSGTGNSPLHF	TGCGCCAGCAGCGGGACAGGCAATTCACCCCTCCACTTT
NA	TRBD1	TRBV19	TRBJ2-3	CASRGTGSYSDTQYF	TGTGCCAGTAGGGGGACAGGGAGTTATTCAGATACGCAGTATTTT
NA	NA	TRBV5-1	TRBJ2-2	CASSWPLPIAGDHTGELFF	TGCGCCAGCAGCTGGCCCTTGCCAATTGCAGGGGACCACACCGGGGAGCTGTTTTTT
NA	TRBD1	TRBV28	TRBJ1-5	CASSIWTGRRNQPQHF	TGTGCCAGCAGTATATGGACAGGGCGGAGGAATCAGCCCCAGCATTTT